The 20 T cell receptor beta chains presented below share a single source sample, sequenced in a study of blood T cell repertoires in COVID-19. Profiling relied on immunoSEQ multiplex PCR, and the TCRdb table lists in-frame clones only, not all of them. The sample records approximately 93,000 clones, about nine tenths being singletons. Sequenced material: peripheral blood. These receptors were taken from a man between 45 and 60 years old with active or convalescent COVID-19.

V usage is TRBV11-2 and J usage is TRBJ2-1, with TRBD2 as a possible D gene (5 bases). CDR1 SGHAT and CDR2 FQNNGV come from the germline V gene. V gave up 8 bases and J gave up 9 bases, with 14 bases separating them. The CDR3 totals 12 residues. The CDR3: CASHSSGGEQFF. The CDR3 nucleotides read TGTGCCAGCCATTCGAGCGGTGGTGAGCAGTTCTTC. The whole variable domain, remainder taken from reference TRBV11-2 and TRBJ2-1, is EAGVAQSPRYKIIEKRQSVAFWCNPISGHATLYWYQQILGQGPKLLIQFQNNGVVDDSQLPKDRFSAERLKGVDSTLKIQPAKLEDSAVYLCASHSSGGEQFFGPGTRLTVL.

The rearrangement uses TRBV4-3 and TRBJ1-5; TRBD1 might be the D (5 bases). There are 15 residues in the CDR3. CDR1 is LGHNA and CDR2 is YSLEER in the germline V gene. Trimming took 1 base from V and 5 from J, leaving 12 bases between them. CDR3 amino acids: CASSQGFGGDQPQHF. The CDR3 DNA follows: TGCGCCAGCAGCCAAGGGTTTGGAGGGGATCAGCCCCAGCATTTT.

The rearrangement joins TRBV3-1 (or the pseudogene TRBV3-2) to TRBJ2-1; 10 nucleotides align to TRBD2. Germline CDR1 LGHDT, CDR2 YNNKEL (reference sequence). This CDR3 is 14 amino acids long. J lost 5 bases, V lost 7 bases, and 5 bases had no gene match. CDR3: CASTLAGANNEQFF. In DNA form, the CDR3 reads TGTGCCAGCACCCTAGCGGGAGCCAACAATGAGCAGTTCTTC.

In this sample, this clone turned up a few times. V is TRBV19 and J is TRBJ2-3, with 8 bases identical to TRBD1. J was trimmed by 2 bases and V by 5 bases; bases with no gene match: 15. There are 18 residues in the CDR3. CDR1 is LNHDA and CDR2 is SQIVND in the germline V gene (reference sequence). CDR3 sequence: CASSGGQQGAPHTDTQYF. CDR3 nucleotides: TGTGCCAGTAGTGGGGGCCAGCAGGGGGCCCCTCACACAGATACGCAGTATTTT.

The rearrangement joins TRBV19 to TRBJ1-1, with a possible D match to TRBD1 (6 bases). V lost 2 bases, J lost 0 bases, and 10 bases lay in between. The germline V gene has CDR1 LNHDA and CDR2 SQIVND (reference sequence). The CDR3 has 15 amino acids. DNA for the CDR3: TGTGCCAGTAGTATAAGTTCAGGGGTGAACACTGAAGCTTTCTTT. Protein sequence: CASSISSGVNTEAFF.

A single count supports this clone. The V and J genes are TRBV11-3 and TRBJ2-5; possible D gene TRBD1, 5 bases. Germline loops: CDR1 SGHNT, CDR2 YENEEA. V lost 3 bases and J 4 bases, leaving 9 bases between the germline ends. The CDR3 runs to 13 residues. CDR3 amino acids: CASSFTGRETQYF. CDR3 bases: TGTGCCAGCAGCTTCACAGGAAGAGAGACCCAGTACTTC.

CDR3 sequence (DNA): TGTGCCAGCAGTAACTACAGGGGCACTGAAGCTTTCTTT. Encoded protein: CASSNYRGTEAFF. The chain uses TRBV6-5 and TRBJ1-1, with 7 bases that match TRBD1. The ends lost 5 bases at V and 4 bases at J; junction bases unmatched: 4. The CDR3 is 13 residues long. CDR1 and CDR2 from the germline V gene are MNHEY and SVGAGI.

This chain links TRBV27 with TRBJ1-1; D is perhaps TRBD1 (6 bases). CDR3 length: 14 amino acids. V shed 5 bases and J shed 6 bases, with 16 bases lying between them. The germline V gene has CDR1 MNHEY and CDR2 SMNVEV (reference sequence). CDR3 coding DNA: TGTGCCAGCAGTCCACATAGACAGGCCTCTGAAGCTTTCTTT. Translated, it gives CASSPHRQASEAFF.

This rearrangement joins TRBV5-8 to TRBJ1-1, with 7 positions matching TRBD1. The V segment lost 0 bases and the J segment 7 bases; nucleotides outside the gene matches: 18. Per germline, CDR1 SGHTS and CDR2 YDEGEE. CDR3 length: 18 amino acids. CDR3 sequence (DNA): TGTGCCAGCAGCTTGGATGGGACAGTACCCCCCAGGTCGAGTGAAGCTTTCTTT. This encodes CASSLDGTVPPRSSEAFF.

V usage is TRBV2 and J usage is TRBJ2-2, with TRBD2 as a possible D gene (5 bases). Trimming removed 5 bases at V and 2 bases at J, with 12 bases between. Germline V gives CDR1 SNHLY, CDR2 FYNNEI. CDR3 length: 15 amino acids. The CDR3 reads CASSLWAGNTGELFF. The CDR3 bases are TGTGCCAGCAGTCTCTGGGCGGGTAACACCGGGGAGCTGTTTTTT.

The chain uses TRBV6-2 or TRBV6-3 and TRBJ2-3; D unclear. V shed 2 bases and J shed 4 bases, with 13 bases lying between them. This CDR3 comprises 15 residues. In germline, CDR1 is MNHEY, CDR2 SVGEGT. CDR3 in amino acids: CASSYPPTPPDTQYF. CDR3 nucleotide sequence: TGTGCCAGCAGTTACCCCCCTACCCCTCCAGATACGCAGTATTTT.

This chain joins TRBV7-9 and TRBJ1-3; 9 bases match TRBD1. This CDR3 is 15 amino acids long. Germline CDR1 reads SEHNR; CDR2 reads FQNEAQ (reference sequence). V lost 5 bases and J lost 5; bases outside the gene matches: 7. The chain's CDR3 is CASSPGQGIRNTIYF. The CDR3, as DNA: TGTGCCAGCAGCCCAGGACAGGGGATTCGAAACACCATATATTTT.

V gene TRBV5-1 combines with J gene TRBJ1-2; D is perhaps TRBD1 (5 bases). V was trimmed by 0 bases and J by 8 bases, leaving 17 bases between them. The CDR3 consists of 15 residues. Germline CDR1 reads SGHRS; CDR2 reads YFSETQ. The CDR3 reads CASSLVGFGTRGYTF. The CDR3 DNA is TGCGCCAGCAGCTTGGTAGGGTTCGGGACTCGAGGCTACACCTTC. Drawing the rest from reference TRBV5-1 and TRBJ1-2, the complete variable domain is KAGVTQTPRYLIKTRGQQVTLSCSPISGHRSVSWYQQTPGQGLQFLFEYFSETQRNKGNFPGRFSGRQFSNSRSEMNVSTLELGDSALYLCASSLVGFGTRGYTFGSGTRLTVV.

This sequence joins TRBV19 and TRBJ2-5; no clear D. CDR3 length equals 13 residues. V lost 6 bases, J lost 1 base, and 9 bases lay in between. In germline, CDR1 is LNHDA, CDR2 SQIVND (reference sequence). CDR3 nucleotides: TGTGCCAGTAGCACGCTACGCCAAGAGACCCAGTACTTC. Encoded protein: CASSTLRQETQYF.

This chain's CDR3 is CASSQVDRDSPLHF. CDR3 nucleotides: TGTGCCAGCAGCCAGGTGGACAGGGATTCACCCCTCCACTTT. The rearrangement uses TRBV3-1 (or the pseudogene TRBV3-2) and TRBJ1-6; TRBD1 matches 8 bases. Trimming took 3 bases from V and 8 from J; bases not matched to a gene: 3. The CDR3 is 14 amino acids. CDR1 and CDR2 (germline): LGHDT, YNNKEL (reference sequence).

The sample holds one count of this clone. The gene calls are TRBV7-8 and TRBJ2-2; TRBD1 might be the D (7 bases). CDR3 length: 19 amino acids. The ends were cut back, 3 bases at V and 4 bases at J, with 24 bases in the middle. Germline CDR1 and CDR2: SGHVS and FQNEAQ. The CDR3 region is CASSFDREEGGEVTGELFF. For the CDR3, the DNA is TGTGCCAGCAGCTTCGACAGGGAGGAGGGGGGAGAGGTCACCGGGGAGCTGTTTTTT.

This clone was observed a few times. This chain links TRBV6-5 with TRBJ1-5, with 10 bases matching TRBD1. With V trimmed by 6 bases and J by 5 bases, 7 bases remained unmatched. Looked up from germline, CDR1 is MNHEY and CDR2 is SVGAGI. The length of the CDR3 is 15 residues. CDR3 amino acids: CASRETGGVDQPQHF. CDR3 DNA: TGTGCCAGCAGGGAGACAGGGGGCGTAGATCAGCCCCAGCATTTT.

V is TRBV30 and J is TRBJ1-4, with TRBD1 matching over 9 bases. Unmatched junction bases numbered 8, after V lost 4 bases and J lost 8 bases. The CDR3 loop spans 14 amino acids. Germline V gene lookup returns CDR1 GTSNPN and CDR2 SVGIG (reference sequence). CDR3 DNA: TGTGCCTGGAACTTGCCCGGGACAGGGGAAAAACTGTTTTTT. This translates into CAWNLPGTGEKLFF.

This chain connects TRBV24-1 to TRBJ2-7; D is unresolved. V lost 9 bases, J lost 0 bases, and 8 bases lay in between. CDR3 length: 12 residues. Germline CDR1 is KGHDR and CDR2 is SFDVKD. The CDR3 reads CATQDSSYEQYF. The CDR3 DNA follows: TGTGCCACCCAGGATAGCTCCTACGAGCAGTACTTC.

The genes are TRBV7-2 and TRBJ1-3; D is unresolved. The germline V gene has CDR1 SGHTA and CDR2 FQGNSA. The CDR3 is 18 amino acids. V was trimmed by 5 bases and J by 0 bases, leaving 20 bases between them. The CDR3 coding sequence is TGTGCCAGCAGCCACTACCGTATCGGGGTGTCCTCTGGAAACACCATATATTTT. It translates to CASSHYRIGVSSGNTIYF.